The 30 T cell receptor beta chains presented below share a single source sample, sequenced in a study of T cell changes during pregnancy in multiple sclerosis. TCRdb's table, derived via immunoSEQ multiplex PCR, lists solely in-frame clones and lacks some. Among about 36,000 clones listed, about nine tenths were seen once. Material: CD8+ T cells from peripheral blood mononuclear cells, obtained in the third trimester of pregnancy. The receptors here all came from a female donor with multiple sclerosis, enrolled in a pregnancy study.

The chain employs TRBV11-2 and TRBJ2-7, with D possibly being TRBD2 (6 bases). In germline, CDR1 is SGHAT, CDR2 FQNNGV. V lost 1 base and J lost 5, with 18 bases in between. This CDR3 comprises 16 residues. Here the CDR3 DNA reads TGTGCCAGCAGCTTAGTCAAACGGGAGACTTTCCACGAGCAGTACTTC. This translates into CASSLVKRETFHEQYF. Together with reference TRBV11-2 and TRBJ2-7, the CDR3 gives the full variable domain: EAGVAQSPRYKIIEKRQSVAFWCNPISGHATLYWYQQILGQGPKLLIQFQNNGVVDDSQLPKDRFSAERLKGVDSTLKIQPAKLEDSAVYLCASSLVKRETFHEQYFGPGTRLTVT.

The chain links TRBV27 to TRBJ2-1, with TRBD2 matching over 8 bases. This CDR3 has 17 amino acids. The V segment lost 8 bases and the J segment 2 bases; nucleotides outside the gene matches: 14. CDR1 and CDR2 (germline): MNHEY, SMNVEV (reference sequence). The CDR3 DNA sequence: TGTGCCAGCGGTATACTACTAGCGGAGGGGCCCTACAATGAGCAGTTCTTC. This translates into CASGILLAEGPYNEQFF.

This rearrangement joins TRBV9 to TRBJ2-1, with 13 nucleotides matching TRBD2. The CDR3 is 15 amino acids. CDR1 and CDR2 from the germline V gene are SGDLS and YYNGEE. With V trimmed by 3 bases and J by 6 bases, 3 bases remained unmatched. The CDR3 here is CASSATSGRGNEQFF. The DNA for the CDR3 is TGTGCCAGCAGCGCCACTAGCGGGAGGGGCAATGAGCAGTTCTTC.

V is TRBV25-1 and J is TRBJ1-2; D is perhaps TRBD1 (6 bases). V shed 6 bases and J shed 6 bases, with 29 bases lying between them. The CDR3 has 18 amino acids. Germline V CDR1 and CDR2: MGHDK, SYGVNS. CDR3 region: CASSTPGAVGPNLHGYTF. The CDR3 DNA is TGTGCCAGCAGCACACCAGGGGCTGTGGGCCCGAACCTGCATGGCTACACCTTC.

This chain connects TRBV4-1 to TRBJ1-1, with D hard to call. Trimming removed 2 bases from V and 0 bases from J, with 7 bases in between. This CDR3 is 14 amino acids long. Germline V gives CDR1 MGHRA, CDR2 YSYEKL. Here the CDR3 reads CASSQSQLNTEAFF. DNA of the CDR3: TGCGCCAGCAGCCAATCCCAGTTGAACACTGAAGCTTTCTTT.

The chain links TRBV6-5 to TRBJ2-5, with D perhaps matching TRBD1 (5 bases). V was trimmed by 6 bases and J by 5 bases, leaving 13 bases between them. The germline CDR1 and CDR2 sequences are MNHEY and SVGAGI. CDR3 length: 13 residues. The CDR3 loop is CASSVGLSETQYF. Here the CDR3 DNA reads TGTGCCAGCAGCGTGGGGCTCTCGGAGACCCAGTACTTC.

This clone was seen once. The chain joins TRBV5-1 to TRBJ1-1, with 9 bases identical to TRBD1. Germline V gene data show CDR1 as SGHRS and CDR2 as YFSETQ. V lost 3 bases to trimming and J lost 7 bases; unmatched junction nucleotides: 10. The CDR3 has 15 residues. CDR3 protein: CASSSPPTGGVEAFF. The CDR3 nucleotides read TGCGCCAGCAGCTCCCCCCCGACAGGGGGAGTTGAAGCTTTCTTT.

The chain joins TRBV19 to TRBJ1-2; D remains ambiguous. Germline loops: CDR1 LNHDA, CDR2 SQIVND (reference sequence). Between the trimmed V and J ends, which lost 4 bases and 5 bases, there was a span of 11 bases. This CDR3 is 13 amino acids long. DNA for the CDR3: TGTGCCAGTAGTACCGGCGGGTGGTATGGCTACACCTTC. This encodes CASSTGGWYGYTF.

The CDR3 region has the DNA TGTGCCAGCAGCTCAACACAGGGGTCGCGGCAGCCCCAGCATTTT. This encodes CASSSTQGSRQPQHF. The J gene is TRBJ1-5, the V gene TRBV7-9, with 7 bases matching TRBD1. The CDR3 spans 15 residues. The V gene end was trimmed by 4 bases and the J gene end by 7 bases; junction bases not matched to a gene: 10. Germline V gene data show CDR1 as SEHNR and CDR2 as FQNEAQ (reference sequence).

This rearrangement joins TRBV7-3 to TRBJ1-2; TRBD1 is a possible D gene (6 bases). The CDR3 sequence is 15 residues long. Trimming cost V 5 bases and J 3 bases, with 16 bases left between them. Germline CDR1 is SGHTA and CDR2 is FQGTGA. The CDR3 loop reads CASSAQGPSDYGYTF. For the CDR3, the DNA is TGTGCCAGCAGCGCTCAGGGGCCCAGCGACTATGGCTACACCTTC.

The J gene is TRBJ1-2, the V gene TRBV7-6; D is perhaps TRBD1 (6 bases). CDR3 length equals 15 residues. In germline, CDR1 is SGHVS, CDR2 FNYEAQ. Trimming shortened V by 5 bases and J by 8 bases, and 21 bases separated the two germline ends. CDR3 in amino acids: CASSLNTGLEGGYTF. The CDR3 region has the DNA TGTGCCAGCAGCCTGAACACAGGGCTTGAGGGGGGCTACACCTTC.

In its sample, this clone was seen a few times. This chain joins TRBV19 and TRBJ2-1, with D maybe TRBD1 (6 bases). The CDR3 contains 15 residues. V was trimmed by 3 bases and J by 9 bases, leaving 18 bases between them. The germline CDR1 and CDR2 sequences are LNHDA and SQIVND (reference sequence). CDR3 in DNA: TGTGCCAGTAGTATGGAAACAGGGCCAGATGGTGAGCAGTTCTTC. Protein: CASSMETGPDGEQFF.

The chain joins TRBV6-5 to TRBJ1-4; 8 bases line up with TRBD1. The V gene's germline CDR1 is MNHEY and CDR2 SVGAGI. The CDR3 sequence is 16 residues long. Trimming removed 4 bases from V and 3 bases from J; junction bases left unmatched: 7. This CDR3 is CASSSRGLSPNEKLFF. CDR3 bases: TGTGCCAGCAGTTCCAGGGGGCTCTCGCCTAATGAAAAACTGTTTTTT.

Sample share makes this clone medium-sized. The chain links TRBV14 to TRBJ1-3; D call uncertain. CDR3 length: 14 residues. V shed 8 bases and J shed 0 bases, with 11 bases lying between them. Germline CDR1 SGHDN, CDR2 FVKESK. In DNA, the CDR3 is TGTGCCAGCTCGCGGGCTCACTCTGGAAACACCATATATTTT. Translating gives CASSRAHSGNTIYF.

On this clone itself: The germline gene is not matched at one end of the junction; a read error may be the cause. This chain joins TRBV7-2 and TRBJ2-7; D is possibly TRBD2 (5 bases). Germline CDR1 is SGHTA and CDR2 is FQGNSA. The CDR3 is 13 amino acids. The CDR3, as DNA: TGTGCCAGCAGGGCAAGCGGTGCCTCTACGAGGTCCTTC. Its protein is CASRASGASTRSF.

The rearrangement uses TRBV6-5 and TRBJ2-3, with D possibly matching TRBD1 (6 bases). Per the germline V gene, CDR1 is MNHEY and CDR2 is SVGAGI. There are 15 residues in the CDR3. The V end was cut by 6 bases, the J end by 2 bases, with 15 bases between. The CDR3 coding sequence is TGTGCCAGCAGAGGGGGACACCTAAACACAGATACGCAGTATTTT. Protein: CASRGGHLNTDTQYF.

V is TRBV6-5 and J is TRBJ2-2; 8 bases agree with TRBD2. Germline V CDR1 and CDR2: MNHEY, SVGAGI. The junction had 7 bases not matched to a gene; V was cut back by 10 bases and J by 3 bases. The CDR3 spans 14 residues. The CDR3: CATKGRGDTGELFF. The CDR3 DNA sequence: TGTGCCACCAAGGGGCGGGGGGACACCGGGGAGCTGTTTTTT.

The rearrangement uses TRBV7-9 and TRBJ2-7, with D maybe TRBD2 (5 bases). Germline-derived CDR1 and CDR2 are SEHNR and FQNEAQ (reference sequence). V lost 4 bases and J 4 bases, leaving 8 bases between the germline ends. The CDR3 loop spans 12 amino acids. The DNA of the CDR3 is TGTGCCAGCAGCTCTCGGGGTTACGAGCAGTACTTC. Its translation: CASSSRGYEQYF.

V and J are TRBV4-1 and TRBJ2-7, with 9 bases aligning to TRBD1. V dropped 4 bases and J dropped 1; count of bases not matched to a gene: 5. Germline-derived CDR1 and CDR2 are MGHRA and YSYEKL. The CDR3 contains 15 residues. CDR3 bases: TGCGCCAGCAGCCTACTGGACAGGGGTTCCTACGAGCAGTACTTC. Encoded protein: CASSLLDRGSYEQYF.

In regard to this clone: The junction departs from germline at one end; a sequencing error may be responsible. The V and J genes are TRBV7-9 and TRBJ2-5; 8 positions match TRBD1. Per germline, CDR1 SEHNR and CDR2 FQNEAQ (reference sequence). This CDR3 is 14 amino acids long. The CDR3 is CASSLVGELDRVNF. In nucleotides, the CDR3 is TGTGCCAGCAGCTTAGTTGGGGAGCTGGACAGGGTGAACTTC.

The chain combines TRBV27 with TRBJ2-7, with D possibly being TRBD2 (5 bases). This CDR3 is 15 amino acids long. V shed 5 bases and J shed 0 bases, with 14 bases lying between them. The germline gives CDR1 MNHEY, CDR2 SMNVEV (reference sequence). The CDR3, as DNA: TGTGCCAGCAGTCTTCGCGAAGGGAGCTCCTACGAGCAGTACTTC. It codes for CASSLREGSSYEQYF.

A note on this clone: This sample also contains other DNA sequences that code for the same CDR3. The chain employs TRBV4-2 and TRBJ1-1; D possibly corresponds to TRBD1 (6 bases). Trimming took 1 base from V and 1 from J, leaving 16 bases between them. In germline, CDR1 is LGHNA, CDR2 YNFKEQ. CDR3 size: 17 residues. The CDR3: CASSQVLTQGTNTEAFF. The DNA of the CDR3 is TGTGCCAGCAGCCAAGTTTTGACTCAGGGGACGAACACTGAAGCTTTCTTT.

By proportion, this clone is medium-sized. The chain combines TRBV7-8 with TRBJ2-7; 15 bases agree with TRBD2. The CDR3 is 18 amino acids. Germline CDR1 SGHVS, CDR2 FQNEAQ. V was clipped by 5 bases and J by 0 bases; unmatched bases: 8. CDR3 DNA sequence: TGTGCCAGCAGCCCGGGACTAGCGGGGGGCCTTAACTCCTACGAGCAGTACTTC. As protein: CASSPGLAGGLNSYEQYF.

The chain has TRBV19 and TRBJ2-3; TRBD1 agrees at 7 bases. V was clipped by 7 bases and J by 2 bases; unmatched bases: 9. The CDR3 covers 15 residues. Germline V CDR1 and CDR2: LNHDA, SQIVND (reference sequence). DNA of the CDR3: TGTGCCAGTACTGAAGACAGGGCCTCCACAGATACGCAGTATTTT. Residues: CASTEDRASTDTQYF.

This clone appeared a single time. The chain has TRBV7-7 and TRBJ2-1; 10 bases fit TRBD2. Germline assignment: CDR1 SSHAT and CDR2 FNYEAQ (reference sequence). The junction had 7 bases not matched to a gene; V was cut back by 3 bases and J by 8 bases. The CDR3 consists of 15 residues. The CDR3 coding sequence is TGTGCCAGCAGCTTGGAGCGGGAGGGCCTCGATGAGCAGTTCTTC. Amino acid sequence: CASSLEREGLDEQFF.

The chain has TRBV11-2 and TRBJ2-1; tentative D call: TRBD1 (6 bases). CDR3 length: 18 amino acids. The germline gives CDR1 SGHAT, CDR2 FQNNGV. The V gene lost 5 bases and the J gene lost 2 bases, with 22 bases spanning the gap. Here the CDR3 DNA reads TGTGCCAGCAGCGAACAGGGTGCCATGGGACATCCCTACAATGAGCAGTTCTTC. Translating gives CASSEQGAMGHPYNEQFF.

This clone was picked up a small number of times. V gene TRBV4-3 combines with J gene TRBJ2-3, with 8 bases matching TRBD2. This CDR3 region has 17 residues. V lost 3 bases and J lost 4; bases outside the gene matches: 12. The germline CDR1 and CDR2 sequences are LGHNA and YSLEER. The CDR3 region is CASSQLGSSGGADTQYF. The CDR3 bases are TGCGCCAGCAGCCAGCTAGGGTCCAGCGGGGGCGCAGATACGCAGTATTTT.

J is TRBJ1-2 and V is TRBV4-1, with TRBD1 matching over 8 bases. The CDR3 contains 15 residues. The ends lost 2 bases at V and 6 bases at J; junction bases unmatched: 8. Germline V gene lookup returns CDR1 MGHRA and CDR2 YSYEKL. The CDR3 here is CASSQPGQGLDGYTF. DNA for the CDR3: TGCGCCAGCAGCCAACCCGGACAGGGACTTGATGGCTACACCTTC.

A single count supports this clone. This sequence joins TRBV7-6 and TRBJ1-3, with a tentative D call TRBD1 (6 bases). The CDR3 spans 14 residues. CDR1 and CDR2 from the germline V gene are SGHVS and FNYEAQ. The V and J ends lost 5 bases and 1 base respectively, with 9 bases between them. The CDR3 loop reads CASSAGQSGNTIYF. The DNA of the CDR3 is TGTGCCAGCAGCGCCGGACAGTCTGGAAACACCATATATTTT. Supplemented by reference TRBV7-6 and TRBJ1-3, the full variable domain reads GAGVSQSPRYKVTKRGQDVALRCDPISGHVSLYWYRQALGQGPEFLTYFNYEAQQDKSGLPNDRFSAERPEGSISTLTIQRTEQRDSAMYRCASSAGQSGNTIYFGEGSWLTVV.

The CDR3 spells CASSLVRVTYNEQFF. The CDR3, as DNA: TGCGCCAGCAGCTTGGTACGGGTAACCTACAATGAGCAGTTCTTC. The rearrangement uses TRBV5-1 and TRBJ2-1; D gene unclear. The CDR3 consists of 15 residues. Germline assignment: CDR1 SGHRS and CDR2 YFSETQ. Trimming pared 0 bases from V and 2 bases from J, leaving 9 bases between.